The 11 T cell receptor beta chains below all came from one sample that was sequenced in a study of Graves' ophthalmopathy and Graves' hyperthyroidism (dated by TCRdb to between 2017 and 2018). Sequencing instrument: Illumina HiSeq 2000. For repertoire sequencing, the TCR beta CDR3 regions were amplified from RNA transcripts. HTBI primers and the Qiagen OneStep RT-PCR kit were used in a first-round RT-PCR, which was followed by a second-round multiplex PCR, size selection and purification. The public reads were run again by TCRdb, first through fastp at Q25 and then through MiXCR, and only productive beta chains were kept. Entries that share a CDR3 protein sequence are merged under the most common genes and DNA. Within this sample are hundreds of thousands of distinct CDR3 sequences, with 40% of them counted one time only. The ten largest clones represent 40% to 55% of the sample. Source material: peripheral blood. These TCRs come from an adult man with Graves' ophthalmopathy.

This clonotype was counted a single time. This rearrangement joins TRBV25-1 to TRBJ1-2; no firm D call. The CDR3 has 12 residues. Trimming cost V 8 bases and J 4 bases, with 11 bases left between them. Germline CDR1 is MGHDK and CDR2 is SYGVNS. This CDR3 is CASQDRVYGYTF. The CDR3 bases are TGTGCCAGCCAAGATAGGGTCTATGGCTACACCTTC.

The chain links TRBV25-1 to TRBJ2-2; D perhaps matches TRBD2 (6 bases). The V gene lost 6 bases and the J gene lost 1 base, with 12 bases spanning the gap. This CDR3 comprises 15 residues. CDR1 is MGHDK, CDR2 SYGVNS, per germline. CDR3 protein: CASRVADWNTGELFF. The CDR3 DNA reads as TGTGCCAGCAGGGTAGCGGATTGGAACACCGGGGAGCTGTTTTTT. Together with reference TRBV25-1 and TRBJ2-2, the CDR3 gives the full variable domain: EADIYQTPRYLVIGTGKKITLECSQTMGHDKMYWYQQDPGMELHLIHYSYGVNSTEKGDLSSESTVSRIRTEHFPLTLESARPSHTSQYLCASRVADWNTGELFFGEGSRLTVL.

This clonotype appeared a single time. The V gene is TRBV20-1, the J gene TRBJ2-5, with D possibly being TRBD2 (5 bases). CDR3 length: 12 amino acids. Germline CDR1 reads DFQATT; CDR2 reads SNEGSKA (reference sequence). V lost 2 bases to trimming and J lost 9 bases, with 13 bases between them. The CDR3 DNA follows: TGCAGTGCTAGAAGACGGGGATTTGCCCAGTACTTC. This encodes CSARRRGFAQYF.

Notes on this clonotype: Possible read error: a much larger clone is one base away. This chain connects TRBV2 to TRBJ1-1, with unresolved D. Looked up from germline, CDR1 is SNHLY and CDR2 is FYNNEI. This CDR3 is 15 amino acids long. Trimming took off 6 bases at V and 4 bases at J, with 18 bases between the two ends. CDR3 sequence reads: CASRTHPQETTEAFF. CDR3 DNA: TGTGCCAGCAGGACCCACCCTCAGGAGACCACTGAAGCTTTCTTT.

This clonotype was detected ten times or more. The CDR3 loop reads CAISEDRQGTEAFF. The CDR3 DNA follows: TGTGCCATCAGTGAAGACAGGCAGGGAACTGAAGCTTTCTTT. The chain links TRBV10-3 to TRBJ1-1; a possible D gene is TRBD1 (6 bases). Germline-derived CDR1 and CDR2 are ENHRY and SYGVKD. The V end was cut by 3 bases, the J end by 5 bases, with 13 bases between. This CDR3 contains 14 residues.

This clonotype turned up a few times. The rearrangement links TRBV10-3 to TRBJ1-2, with 7 bases aligning to TRBD1. Per germline, CDR1 ENHRY and CDR2 SYGVKD. The CDR3 runs 13 residues. The ends lost 10 bases at V and 7 bases at J; junction bases unmatched: 12. CDR3: CASSDRDSFGYTF. In DNA, the CDR3 is TGTGCCAGCAGCGACCGGGACAGCTTTGGCTACACCTTC.

On this clonotype: A much larger clone lies a single base off, so this may be a read error. This chain connects TRBV19 to TRBJ1-6, with D possibly being TRBD1 (5 bases). The CDR3 consists of 14 residues. Germline V gives CDR1 LNHDA, CDR2 SQIVND (reference sequence). V was pared by 3 bases and J by 13 bases, with 16 bases between. The CDR3 DNA follows: TGTGCCAGTAGTATTCGGGACGGTGCTTCGCCCCTCCACTTT. It yields the protein CASSIRDGASPLHF.

This clonotype was recorded many times. The chain couples TRBV2 to TRBJ2-2; no definite D call. Looked up from germline, CDR1 is SNHLY and CDR2 is FYNNEI. This CDR3 is 13 amino acids long. The germline V and J ends were trimmed by 6 bases and 7 bases, with 12 bases remaining between them. CDR3 nucleotides: TGTGCCAGCAGGACAAGTAGTATCGGGGAGCTGTTTTTT. This sequence encodes CASRTSSIGELFF. Full variable domain (rest looked up from reference TRBV2 and TRBJ2-2): EPEVTQTPSHQVTQMGQEVILRCVPISNHLYFYWYRQILGQKVEFLVSFYNNEISEKSEIFDDQFSVERPDGSNFTLKIRSTKLEDSAMYFCASRTSSIGELFFGEGSRLTVL.

Remarks on this clonotype: At one boundary the junction diverges from the germline segment, which might be a read error. This chain connects TRBV10-3 to TRBJ2-5, with a possible D match to TRBD2 (5 bases). The V gene's germline CDR1 is ENHRY and CDR2 SYGVKD. This CDR3 is 15 amino acids long. This chain's CDR3 is CASSYSRETKETQYF. The CDR3 DNA reads as TGTGCCAGCAGTTACTCGAGGGAGACTAAAGAGACCCAGTACTTC.

This clonotype was counted at least ten times. The chain is built from TRBV9 and TRBJ2-7, with 10 positions matching TRBD2. Germline loops: CDR1 SGDLS, CDR2 YYNGEE. There are 15 residues in the CDR3. The V segment lost 4 bases and the J segment 2 bases; nucleotides outside the gene matches: 6. The CDR3 bases are TGTGCCAGCAGCCAGAGCGGGGGGGACACCTACGAGCAGTACTTC. Amino acids: CASSQSGGDTYEQYF.

The V and J genes are TRBV20-1 and TRBJ2-7; 7 positions agree with TRBD1. The V segment lost 6 bases and the J segment 3 bases; nucleotides outside the gene matches: 11. The CDR3 length is 14 residues. Looked up from germline, CDR1 is DFQATT and CDR2 is SNEGSKA (reference sequence). The CDR3 loop is CSARTGDQSYEQYF. As DNA, the CDR3 is TGCAGTGCGAGAACAGGGGACCAGAGCTACGAGCAGTACTTC.